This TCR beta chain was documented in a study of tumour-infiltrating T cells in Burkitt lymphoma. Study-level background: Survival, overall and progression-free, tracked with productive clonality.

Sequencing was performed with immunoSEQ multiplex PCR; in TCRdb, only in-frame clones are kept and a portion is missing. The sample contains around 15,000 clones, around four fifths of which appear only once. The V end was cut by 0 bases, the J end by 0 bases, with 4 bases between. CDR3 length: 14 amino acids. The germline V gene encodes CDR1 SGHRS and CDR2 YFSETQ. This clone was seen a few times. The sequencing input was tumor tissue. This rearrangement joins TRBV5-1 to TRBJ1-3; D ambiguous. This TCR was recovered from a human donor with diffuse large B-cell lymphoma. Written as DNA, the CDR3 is TGCGCCAGCAGCTTGGAAGGCTCTGGAAACACCATATATTTT. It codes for CASSLEGSGNTIYF.